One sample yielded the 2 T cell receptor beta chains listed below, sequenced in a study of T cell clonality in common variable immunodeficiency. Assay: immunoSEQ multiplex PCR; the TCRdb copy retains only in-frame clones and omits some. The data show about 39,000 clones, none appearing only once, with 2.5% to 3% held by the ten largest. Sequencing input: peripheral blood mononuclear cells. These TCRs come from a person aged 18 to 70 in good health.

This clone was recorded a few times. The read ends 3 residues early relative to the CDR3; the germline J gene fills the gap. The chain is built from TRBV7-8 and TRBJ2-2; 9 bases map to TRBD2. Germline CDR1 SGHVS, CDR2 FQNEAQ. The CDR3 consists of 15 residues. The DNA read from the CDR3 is TGTGCCAGCAGCTTATCAGCGGGGGGAGGTGAAAAG. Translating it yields CASSLSAGGGEK. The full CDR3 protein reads CASSLSAGGGEKLFF.

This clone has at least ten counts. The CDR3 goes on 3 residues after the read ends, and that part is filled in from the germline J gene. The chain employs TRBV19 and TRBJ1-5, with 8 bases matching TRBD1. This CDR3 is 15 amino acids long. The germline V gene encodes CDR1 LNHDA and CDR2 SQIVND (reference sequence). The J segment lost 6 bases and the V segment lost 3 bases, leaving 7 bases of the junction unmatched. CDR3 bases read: TGTGCCAGTAGTATGACAGGGGCGGCCCGTCAGCCC. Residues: CASSMTGAARQP. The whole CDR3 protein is CASSMTGAARQPQHF.